This entry lists 8 T cell receptor beta chains sequenced from one sample in a study of T cells after yellow fever vaccination. TCRdb re-derived calls from the 5' RACE reads in MiXCR, one entry per CDR3 protein. The table records over 25,000 distinct CDR3 sequences, 4.5% to 7% of them present only once. Here the sequenced sample was PBMCs, either bulk or a sorted T-cell subset (CD4+, CD8+, memory, or dextramer-sorted; not recorded which), taken 15 days after the yellow fever booster vaccination. The receptors originated from a man aged 25 to 40 who received the YFV17D yellow fever vaccine.

In its sample, this clonotype was seen many times. The rearrangement links TRBV20-1 to TRBJ2-5; maybe TRBD2 (5 bases). CDR1 is DFQATT and CDR2 is SNEGSKA in the germline V gene (reference sequence). The CDR3 covers 12 residues. The V end was cut by 5 bases, the J end by 9 bases, with 16 bases between. CDR3 sequence reads: CSALGLKGPQYF. CDR3 in DNA: TGCAGTGCTCTTGGACTTAAGGGTCCCCAGTACTTC.

This clonotype was recorded many times. The rearrangement joins TRBV5-1 to TRBJ1-1, with 9 positions matching TRBD1. J lost 2 bases, V lost 2 bases, and 4 bases had no gene match. The CDR3 runs 15 residues. CDR1 and CDR2 (germline): SGHRS, YFSETQ. The CDR3 spells CASSFTGGGNTEAFF. The CDR3 DNA sequence: TGCGCCAGCAGCTTTACAGGGGGCGGAAACACTGAAGCTTTCTTT.

At least ten counts were recorded for this clonotype. This rearrangement joins TRBV7-9 to TRBJ1-1; D perhaps matches TRBD1 (6 bases). V dropped 4 bases and J dropped 3 bases, with 9 bases sitting between them. The CDR3 covers 13 residues. In germline, CDR1 is SEHNR, CDR2 FQNEAQ (reference sequence). DNA for the CDR3: TGTGCCAGCAGCTCGTACAGGGACACTGAAGCTTTCTTT. This sequence encodes CASSSYRDTEAFF. The whole variable domain, remainder taken from reference TRBV7-9 and TRBJ1-1, is DTGVSQNPRHKITKRGQNVTFRCDPISEHNRLYWYRQTLGQGPEFLTYFQNEAQLEKSRLLSDRFSAERPKGSFSTLEIQRTEQGDSAMYLCASSSYRDTEAFFGQGTRLTVV.

Concerning this clonotype: A much larger clone lies one base from this, so it may be a read error. The V gene is TRBV25-1, the J gene TRBJ2-3; D tentatively reads TRBD1 or TRBD2 (5 bases each). V was trimmed by 6 bases and J by 12 bases, leaving 16 bases between them. CDR3 length: 12 residues. The germline CDR1 and CDR2 sequences are MGHDK and SYGVNS. This CDR3 reads CASRPPEGLQYF. DNA for the CDR3: TGTGCCAGCAGACCGCCAGAGGGGCTACAGTATTTT.

The rearrangement uses TRBV7-9 and TRBJ2-1; a possible D gene is TRBD2 (5 bases). This CDR3 has 14 amino acids. CDR1 is SEHNR, CDR2 FQNEAQ, per germline (reference sequence). Trimming left V 2 bases short and J 8 bases short, with 13 bases between. The chain's CDR3 is CASSLLIGVDEQFF. CDR3 nucleotides: TGTGCCAGCAGCTTACTCATCGGGGTAGATGAGCAGTTCTTC.

At least ten counts were recorded for this clonotype. The chain is built from TRBV10-3 and TRBJ2-1; D is unresolved. The V gene lost 3 bases and the J gene lost 9 bases, with 6 bases spanning the gap. Germline CDR1 reads ENHRY; CDR2 reads SYGVKD. This CDR3 has 11 amino acids. The chain's CDR3 is CAISDYPEQFF. CDR3 nucleotide sequence: TGTGCCATCAGTGATTATCCTGAGCAGTTCTTC.

Regarding this clonotype: This likely reflects a read error, since a far larger clone is one base away. The rearrangement joins TRBV5-6 to TRBJ2-5; D is undetermined. The CDR3 sequence is 12 residues long. V was cut by 5 bases and J by 4 bases, with 9 bases left in between. Germline V gene lookup returns CDR1 SGHDT and CDR2 YYEEEE. CDR3 protein: CASSFSPETQYF. As DNA, the CDR3 is TGTGCCAGCAGTTTCTCGCCAGAGACCCAGTACTTC.

The sample holds many counts of this clonotype. This chain links TRBV7-2 with TRBJ1-5; D is perhaps TRBD1 (5 bases). This CDR3 is 16 amino acids long. The V gene's germline CDR1 is SGHTA and CDR2 FQGNSA. Trimming left V 5 bases short and J 6 bases short, with 20 bases between. CDR3 in DNA: TGTGCCAGCAGCCCTGGGCCGGGGGAGTTCCCTCAGCCCCAGCATTTT. Translating gives CASSPGPGEFPQPQHF.